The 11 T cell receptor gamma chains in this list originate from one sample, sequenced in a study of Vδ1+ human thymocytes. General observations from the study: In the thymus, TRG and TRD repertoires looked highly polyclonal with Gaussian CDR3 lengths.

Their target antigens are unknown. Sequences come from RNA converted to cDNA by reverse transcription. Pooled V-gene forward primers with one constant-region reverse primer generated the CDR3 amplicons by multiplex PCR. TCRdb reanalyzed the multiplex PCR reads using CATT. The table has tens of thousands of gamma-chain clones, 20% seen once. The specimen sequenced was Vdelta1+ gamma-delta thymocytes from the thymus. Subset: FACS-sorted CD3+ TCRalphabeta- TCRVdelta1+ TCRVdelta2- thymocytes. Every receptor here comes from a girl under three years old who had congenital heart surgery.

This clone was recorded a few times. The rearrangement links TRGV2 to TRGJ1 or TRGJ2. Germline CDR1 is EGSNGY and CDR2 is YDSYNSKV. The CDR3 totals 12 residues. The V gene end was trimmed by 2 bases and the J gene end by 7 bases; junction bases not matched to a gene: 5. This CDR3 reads CATWDALYKKLF. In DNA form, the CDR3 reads TGTGCCACCTGGGACGCCCTCTATAAGAAACTCTTT.

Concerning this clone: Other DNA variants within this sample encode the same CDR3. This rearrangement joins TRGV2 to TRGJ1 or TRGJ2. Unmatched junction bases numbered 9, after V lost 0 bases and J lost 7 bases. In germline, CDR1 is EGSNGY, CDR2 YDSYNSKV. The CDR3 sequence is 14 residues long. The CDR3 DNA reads TGTGCCACCTGGGACGGGCCTTCGGGGTATAAGAAACTCTTT. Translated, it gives CATWDGPSGYKKLF.

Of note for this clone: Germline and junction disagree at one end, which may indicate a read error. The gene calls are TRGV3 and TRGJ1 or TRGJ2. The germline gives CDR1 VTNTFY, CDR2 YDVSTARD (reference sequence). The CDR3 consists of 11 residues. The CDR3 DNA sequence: TGTGCCACCTGGGCCAGGGTAGAGAAACTCTTT. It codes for CATWARVEKLF.

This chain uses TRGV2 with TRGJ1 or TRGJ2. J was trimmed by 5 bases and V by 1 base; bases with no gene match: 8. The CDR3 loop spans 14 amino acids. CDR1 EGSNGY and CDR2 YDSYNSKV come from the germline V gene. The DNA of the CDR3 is TGTGCCACCTGGGACGGTGGTGGGGATTATAAGAAACTCTTT. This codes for CATWDGGGDYKKLF.

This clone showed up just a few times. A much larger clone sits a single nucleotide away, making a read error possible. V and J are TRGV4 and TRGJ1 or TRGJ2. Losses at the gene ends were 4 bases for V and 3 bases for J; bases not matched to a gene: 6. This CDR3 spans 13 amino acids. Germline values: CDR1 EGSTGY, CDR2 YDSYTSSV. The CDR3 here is CATWEGLYYKKLF. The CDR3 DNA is TGTGCCACCTGGGAAGGGCTTTATTATAAGAAACTCTTT.

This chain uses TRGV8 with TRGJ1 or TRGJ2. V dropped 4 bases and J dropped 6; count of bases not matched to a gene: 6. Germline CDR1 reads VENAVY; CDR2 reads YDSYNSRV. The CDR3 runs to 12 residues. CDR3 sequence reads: CATWESSYKKLF. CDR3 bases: TGTGCCACCTGGGAGAGTTCTTATAAGAAACTCTTT.

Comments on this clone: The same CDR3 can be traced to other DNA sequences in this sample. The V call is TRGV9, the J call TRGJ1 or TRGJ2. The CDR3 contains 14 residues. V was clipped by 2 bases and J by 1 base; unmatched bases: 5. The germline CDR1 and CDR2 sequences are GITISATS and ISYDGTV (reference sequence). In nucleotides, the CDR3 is TGTGCCTTGTGGGAGGCGTCCAATTATTATAAGAAACTCTTT. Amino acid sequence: CALWEASNYYKKLF.

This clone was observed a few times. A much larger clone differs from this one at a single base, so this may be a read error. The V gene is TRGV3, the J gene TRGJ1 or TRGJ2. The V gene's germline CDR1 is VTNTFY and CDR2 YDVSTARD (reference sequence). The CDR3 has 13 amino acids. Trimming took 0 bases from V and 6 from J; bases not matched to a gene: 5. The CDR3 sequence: CATWDRPFYKKLF. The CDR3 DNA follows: TGTGCCACCTGGGACAGGCCTTTTTATAAGAAACTCTTT.

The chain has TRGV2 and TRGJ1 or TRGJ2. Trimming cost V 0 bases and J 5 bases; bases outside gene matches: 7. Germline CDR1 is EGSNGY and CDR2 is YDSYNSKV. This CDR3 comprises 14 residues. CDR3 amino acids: CATWDGLADYKKLF. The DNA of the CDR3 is TGTGCCACCTGGGACGGGCTTGCGGATTATAAGAAACTCTTT.

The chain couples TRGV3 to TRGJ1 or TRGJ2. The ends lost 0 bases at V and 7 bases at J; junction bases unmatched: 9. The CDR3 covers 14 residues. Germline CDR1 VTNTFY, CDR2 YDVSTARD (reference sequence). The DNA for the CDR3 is TGTGCCACCTGGGACAGGACCCTTTCCTATAAGAAACTCTTT. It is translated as CATWDRTLSYKKLF.

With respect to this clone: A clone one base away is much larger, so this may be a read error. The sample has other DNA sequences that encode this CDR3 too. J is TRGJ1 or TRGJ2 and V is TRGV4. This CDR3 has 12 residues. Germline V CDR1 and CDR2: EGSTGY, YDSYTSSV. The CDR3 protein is CATWDGRYKKLF. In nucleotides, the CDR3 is TGCGCCACCTGGGATGGGCGGTATAAGAAACTCTTT.